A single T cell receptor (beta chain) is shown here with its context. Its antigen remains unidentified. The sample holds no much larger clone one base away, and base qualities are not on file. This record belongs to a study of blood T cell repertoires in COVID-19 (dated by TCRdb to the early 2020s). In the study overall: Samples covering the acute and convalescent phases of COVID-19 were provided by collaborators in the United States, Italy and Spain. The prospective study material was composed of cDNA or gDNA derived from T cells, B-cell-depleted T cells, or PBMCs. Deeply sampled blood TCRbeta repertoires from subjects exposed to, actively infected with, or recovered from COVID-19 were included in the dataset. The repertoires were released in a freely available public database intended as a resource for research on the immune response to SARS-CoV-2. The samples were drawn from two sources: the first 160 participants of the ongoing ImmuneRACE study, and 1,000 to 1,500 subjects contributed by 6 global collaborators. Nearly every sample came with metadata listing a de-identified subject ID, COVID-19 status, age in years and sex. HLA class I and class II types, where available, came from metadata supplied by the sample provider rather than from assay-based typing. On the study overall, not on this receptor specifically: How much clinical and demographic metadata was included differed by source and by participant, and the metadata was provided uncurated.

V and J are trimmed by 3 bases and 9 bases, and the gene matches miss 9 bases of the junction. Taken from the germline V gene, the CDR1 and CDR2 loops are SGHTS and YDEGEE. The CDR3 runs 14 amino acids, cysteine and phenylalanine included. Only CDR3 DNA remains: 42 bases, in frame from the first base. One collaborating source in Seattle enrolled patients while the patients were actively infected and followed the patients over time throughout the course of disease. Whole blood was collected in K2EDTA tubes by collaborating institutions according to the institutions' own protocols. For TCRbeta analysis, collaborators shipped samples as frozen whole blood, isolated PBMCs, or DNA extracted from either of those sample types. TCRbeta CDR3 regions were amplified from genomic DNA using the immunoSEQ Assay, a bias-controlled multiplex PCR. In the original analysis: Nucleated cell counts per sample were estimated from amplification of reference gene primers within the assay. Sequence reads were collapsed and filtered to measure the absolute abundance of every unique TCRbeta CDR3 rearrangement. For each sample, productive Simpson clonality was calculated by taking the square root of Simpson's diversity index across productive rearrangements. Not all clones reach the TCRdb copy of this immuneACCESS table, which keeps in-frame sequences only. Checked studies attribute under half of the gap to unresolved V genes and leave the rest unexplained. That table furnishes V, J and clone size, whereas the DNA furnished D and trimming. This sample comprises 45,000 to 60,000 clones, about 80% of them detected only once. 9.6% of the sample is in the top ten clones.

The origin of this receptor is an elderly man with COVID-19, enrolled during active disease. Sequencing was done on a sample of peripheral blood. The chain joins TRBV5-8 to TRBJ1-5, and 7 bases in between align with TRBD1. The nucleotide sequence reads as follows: TGTGCCAGCAGCTCCGGGACAGCGTACTGGCCCCAGCATTTT. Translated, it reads CASSSGTAYWPQHF.